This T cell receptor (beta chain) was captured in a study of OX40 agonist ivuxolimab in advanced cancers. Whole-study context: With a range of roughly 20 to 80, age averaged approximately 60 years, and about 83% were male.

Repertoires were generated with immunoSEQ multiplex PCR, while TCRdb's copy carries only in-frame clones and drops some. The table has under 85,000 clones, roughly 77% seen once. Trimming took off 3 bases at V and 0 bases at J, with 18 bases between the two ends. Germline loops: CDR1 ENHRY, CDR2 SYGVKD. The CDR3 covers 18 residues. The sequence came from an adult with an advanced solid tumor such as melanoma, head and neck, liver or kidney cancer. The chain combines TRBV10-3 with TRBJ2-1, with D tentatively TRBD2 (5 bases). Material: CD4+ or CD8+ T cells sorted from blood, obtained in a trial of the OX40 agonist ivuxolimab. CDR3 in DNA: TGTGCCATCAGTGACCGGACTGGCGGTGCGGACTCCTACAATGAGCAGTTCTTC. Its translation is CAISDRTGGADSYNEQFF.